Each of the 31 T cell receptor beta chains below was sequenced from the same sample in a study of CD8+ T cells in alopecia areata. Cell sorting was performed on pooled cutaneous lymph node cells with CD4, CD8alpha, NKG2D, NKG2ACE and other markers. After isolation, RNA underwent reverse transcription to generate cDNA as the sequencing template. The protocol was immunoSEQ multiplex PCR, while the TCRdb copy is restricted to in-frame clones and leaves out a portion. Altogether 270,000 or so clones were found in the sample, and no singletons occur. Sequencing input: CD4+ T cells sorted from a lymph node. These TCRs come from a C3H/HeJ mouse with alopecia areata. Mouse MHC haplotype: H2-k.

About this clone itself: All gene names here are mouse names. The CDR3 end lies 4 residues beyond the end of the read and is filled in from the germline J gene. The V gene is TRBV1, the J gene TRBJ2-5; D possibly corresponds to TRBD2 (6 bases). Germline CDR1 NSQYPW, CDR2 LRSPGD (reference sequence). The length of the CDR3 is 13 residues. The V end lost 4 bases, the J end lost 1 base, and 6 bases lay between the germline ends. Partial CDR3 DNA: TGCACCTGCAGTGGGGACTACCAAGAC. Its protein is CTCSGDYQD. The entire CDR3 sequence reads CTCSGDYQDTQYF.

This clone was detected only a few times. Genes here carry mouse names. Sequencing ends 4 residues short of the CDR3 end; the germline J gene provides the rest. V and J are TRBV13-3 and TRBJ1-1; D may be TRBD1 (6 bases). Germline CDR1 is NNHDY and CDR2 is SYVADS. Trimming stripped 5 bases from V and 1 base from J, with 12 bases between. The CDR3 length is 14 residues. The sequenced part of the CDR3 DNA is TGTGCCAGCAGGCCCGGGACAATGAACACA. Translating it yields CASRPGTMNT. The whole CDR3 region reads CASRPGTMNTEVFF.

A remark on this clone: The gene names here belong to mouse. The CDR3 is cut off 4 residues early in the read; its end comes from the germline J gene. V and J are TRBV1 and TRBJ2-3, with TRBD2 matching 9 bases. Germline V gives CDR1 NSQYPW, CDR2 LRSPGD (reference sequence). CDR3 length: 17 residues. Trimming removed 1 base from V and 0 bases from J; junction bases left unmatched: 5. CDR3 bases read: TGCACCTGCAGTGCAGCTACTGGGGGGCGTAGTGCAGAA. Encoded protein: CTCSAATGGRSAE. The whole CDR3 sequence reads CTCSAATGGRSAETLYF.

This clone was observed a handful of times. Mouse names are used for the genes. The read is 4 residues too short to cover the CDR3 end, so that end is filled in from the germline J gene. The rearrangement links TRBV5 to TRBJ1-1; weak D call: TRBD1 (6 bases). The CDR3 has 15 amino acids. Germline lookup yields CDR1 LGHNA and CDR2 YNLKQL (reference sequence). The CDR3 spells CASSQDLNRDAEVFF. The CDR3 bases that were read are TGTGCCAGCAGCCAAGATCTTAACAGGGATGCA.

For this clone: Gene names refer to mouse genes. From the germline J gene comes the end of the CDR3, since the read stops 4 residues before it. The chain is built from TRBV19 and TRBJ2-3; 8 bases agree with TRBD2. Germline lookup yields CDR1 FNHDT and CDR2 SITEND (reference sequence). V dropped 5 bases and J dropped 3; count of bases not matched to a gene: 5. The CDR3 is 14 residues long. This CDR3 is CASSSRLGAETLYF. The sequenced part of the CDR3 DNA is TGTGCCAGCAGCTCTCGACTGGGGGCAGAA.

This clone was counted between two and nine times. Germline and genes here are mouse. Coverage ceases 4 residues before the CDR3 finishes, and the germline J gene fills in the end. The chain recombines TRBV31 with TRBJ2-1; 10 nucleotides line up with TRBD2. Per germline, CDR1 GKSSPN and CDR2 SITVG. The length of the CDR3 is 16 residues. J was trimmed by 3 bases and V by 0 bases; bases with no gene match: 5. The CDR3 here is CAWSLEDWGFYAEQFF. CDR3 bases read: TGTGCCTGGAGTCTAGAGGACTGGGGGTTCTATGCT.

As concerns this clone: Mouse gene names apply. Read sequence stops 3 residues before the CDR3 end, and the germline J gene provides the missing end. This chain joins TRBV1 and TRBJ1-6, with TRBD1 matching 8 bases. TRBJ1-6 is an ORF, and what it does is uncertain. The germline CDR1 and CDR2 sequences are NSQYPW and LRSPGD (reference sequence). V was pared by 4 bases and J by 0 bases, with 2 bases of the junction left unmatched. CDR3 size: 16 residues. The DNA read from the CDR3 is TGCACCTGCAGTGGACAGGGGACTTCCTATAATTCGCCC. It encodes CTCSGQGTSYNSP. Given in full, the CDR3 is CTCSGQGTSYNSPLYF.

Points on this clone: These gene names are mouse names. The CDR3 end is not reached by the read, which stops 4 residues before it; the germline J gene fills it in. The chain couples TRBV19 to TRBJ2-2; 11 bases are shared with TRBD2. Germline-derived CDR1 and CDR2 are FNHDT and SITEND (reference sequence). V was clipped by 2 bases and J by 5 bases; unmatched bases: 2. The CDR3 consists of 15 residues. Incomplete CDR3 DNA: TGTGCCAGCAGTATTAGGACTGGGGGGACCGGG. Translating gives CASSIRTGGTG. The CDR3, in full, reads CASSIRTGGTGQLYF.

This clone appeared a few times. Mouse names are used for the genes. The missing CDR3 end, 4 residues past where the read stops, is filled in from the germline J gene. The V gene is TRBV13-1, the J gene TRBJ2-1, with 11 bases aligning to TRBD2. The CDR3 runs 14 residues. Germline values: CDR1 NSHNY, CDR2 SYGAGN. The DNA read from the CDR3 is TGTGCCAGCAGTGCGGACTGGGGGGTGGCT. Encoded protein: CASSADWGVA. The CDR3, in full, reads CASSADWGVAEQFF.

This clone showed up just a few times. Any gene name here is a mouse gene name. CDR3: CASSEGQGGSAETLYF. CDR3 bases read: TGTGCCAGCAGTGAGGGACAGGGGGGTAGTGCAGAA. The gene calls are TRBV13-3 and TRBJ2-3, with TRBD1 identical over 11 bases. The read gets to within 4 residues of the CDR3 end, and the germline J gene fills in the rest. J gave up 0 bases and V 2 bases, and 2 bases lay outside the gene matches. The CDR3 is 16 amino acids. CDR1 and CDR2 (germline): NNHDY, SYVADS.

This clone was picked up a small number of times. Germline and genes: mouse. Sequencing ends 3 residues short of the CDR3 end; the germline J gene provides the rest. Other DNA variants within this sample encode the same CDR3. V and J are TRBV19 and TRBJ1-6, with D tentatively TRBD1 (6 bases). TRBJ1-6 is given ORF status, its function remaining uncertain. Trimming shortened V by 0 bases and J by 4 bases, and 8 bases separated the two germline ends. This CDR3 comprises 15 residues. Germline CDR1 and CDR2: FNHDT and SITEND (reference sequence). Partial CDR3 DNA: TGTGCCAGCAGTATAGCGGGACAATATAATTCGCCC. Its translation: CASSIAGQYNSP. The entire CDR3 reads CASSIAGQYNSPLYF.

This clone was counted at least ten times. Germline and genes here are mouse. The CDR3 end is not reached by the read, which stops 4 residues before it; the germline J gene fills it in. The identical CDR3 is also encoded by other nucleotide sequences in the sample. V usage is TRBV19 and J usage is TRBJ2-5; 7 nucleotides align to TRBD1. Germline V gives CDR1 FNHDT, CDR2 SITEND (reference sequence). CDR3 length equals 13 residues. The chain's CDR3 is CASTRTGGDTQYF. The part of the CDR3 DNA that was read is TGTGCCAGCACCCGGACAGGAGGAGAC. Full variable domain (rest looked up from reference TRBV19 and TRBJ2-5): GGIITQTPKFLIGQEGQKLTLKCQQNFNHDTMYWYRQDSGKGLRLIYYSITENDLQKGDLSEGYDASREKKSSFSLTVTSAQKNEMAVFLCASTRTGGDTQYFGPGTRLLVL.

Comment on this clone: Genes here carry mouse names. The read is 3 residues too short to cover the CDR3 end, so that end is filled in from the germline J gene. This sequence joins TRBV13-1 and TRBJ1-6; TRBD1 might be the D (6 bases). TRBJ1-6 falls under the ORF class, with uncertain function. V shed 0 bases and J shed 2 bases, with 9 bases lying between them. This CDR3 spans 16 amino acids. Germline V lookup: CDR1 NSHNY, CDR2 SYGAGN. This chain's CDR3 is CASSDATGTYNSPLYF. The DNA read from the CDR3 is TGTGCCAGCAGTGATGCAACAGGGACCTATAATTCGCCC.

Only a few counts were recorded for this clone. Gene labels here are mouse ones. The CDR3 DNA, read in part, is TGTGCCAGCAGCCCCGTTCTGGGATAT. Translated: CASSPVLGY. The CDR3, in full, reads CASSPVLGYEQYF. The genes are TRBV19 and TRBJ2-7; D possibly corresponds to TRBD2 (5 bases). Read sequence stops 4 residues before the CDR3 end, and the germline J gene provides the missing end. This CDR3 has 13 residues. Germline CDR1 FNHDT, CDR2 SITEND (reference sequence).

There are a few counts of this clone. Mouse names are used for the genes. The DNA ends 4 residues before the CDR3 does, and the rest of the CDR3 is filled in from the germline J gene. The chain joins TRBV19 to TRBJ2-3; a weak D match, TRBD1 (6 bases). The germline V and J ends were trimmed by 4 bases and 0 bases, with 15 bases remaining between them. Germline values: CDR1 FNHDT, CDR2 SITEND (reference sequence). The CDR3 loop spans 16 amino acids. The CDR3 protein is CASSHLDRTSAETLYF. CDR3 DNA (partial): TGTGCCAGCAGTCATTTGGACAGAACTAGTGCAGAA.

This clone has a handful of counts. Gene names refer to mouse genes. CDR3 bases read: TGTGCCAGCAGCCAAGAAGGGTATAGTGCAGAA. It yields the protein CASSQEGYSAE. The whole CDR3 sequence is CASSQEGYSAETLYF. The chain carries TRBV5 and TRBJ2-3; no clear D. The read ends 4 residues early relative to the CDR3; the germline J gene fills the gap. This CDR3 comprises 15 residues. V was cut by 0 bases and J by 0 bases, with 7 bases left in between. CDR1 LGHNA and CDR2 YNLKQL come from the germline V gene (reference sequence).

Concerning this clone: Genes here carry mouse names. With the read ending 4 residues before the CDR3 end, the germline J gene is used to fill in that end. V is TRBV17 and J is TRBJ1-1; D is uncertain. Germline assignment: CDR1 MNHDT and CDR2 YYDKIL. V gave up 3 bases and J gave up 1 base, with 6 bases separating them. The CDR3 extends over 13 amino acids. The CDR3 protein is CASSSHRNTEVFF. Partial CDR3 DNA: TGTGCTAGCAGTAGTCACAGAAACACA.

The sample holds a few counts of this clone. The genes are named according to mouse. Read coverage stops 4 residues before the CDR3 terminus; the germline J gene supplies the remainder. The rearrangement joins TRBV13-2 to TRBJ2-3; D is unclear. The CDR3 runs to 14 residues. Germline assignment: CDR1 NNHNN and CDR2 SYGAGS (reference sequence). V was cut by 4 bases and J by 0 bases, with 9 bases left in between. CDR3 DNA, as far as it was read: TGTGCCAGCGGTAAGACAACTAGTGCAGAA. Translation: CASGKTTSAE. The whole CDR3 is CASGKTTSAETLYF.

On this clone itself: All gene names here are mouse names. Read sequence stops 4 residues before the CDR3 end, and the germline J gene provides the missing end. This chain links TRBV13-1 with TRBJ2-5; a possible D gene is TRBD1 (6 bases). The length of the CDR3 is 12 residues. Germline V gene data show CDR1 as NSHNY and CDR2 as SYGAGN. The CDR3 loop is CASRQGGDTQYF. The part of the CDR3 DNA that was read is TGTGCCAGCAGACAGGGAGGGGAC.

This clone was seen a handful of times. Gene names follow the mouse nomenclature. The missing CDR3 end, 4 residues past where the read stops, is filled in from the germline J gene. This chain uses TRBV13-1 with TRBJ2-5; D is perhaps TRBD1 (6 bases). This CDR3 has 15 residues. The germline V and J ends were trimmed by 0 bases and 2 bases, with 10 bases remaining between them. Germline V gene sequence: CDR1 NSHNY, CDR2 SYGAGN. CDR3 sequence: CASSDESRGQDTQYF. CDR3 DNA, as far as it was read: TGTGCCAGCAGTGATGAAAGCAGGGGCCAAGAC.

This clone came up a few times. Mouse gene names and germline throughout. The missing CDR3 end, 4 residues past where the read stops, is filled in from the germline J gene. The V and J genes are TRBV13-1 and TRBJ2-5; 9 positions agree with TRBD1. The CDR3 is 14 residues long. Germline CDR1 reads NSHNY; CDR2 reads SYGAGN. The CDR3 sequence: CASSDTGGADTQYF. The part of the CDR3 DNA that was read is TGTGCCAGCAGTGATACAGGGGGCGCAGAC.

With respect to this clone: Germline and genes here are mouse. The CDR3 end lies 4 residues beyond the end of the read and is filled in from the germline J gene. The chain couples TRBV1 to TRBJ1-1, with D tentatively TRBD1 (6 bases). Per the germline V gene, CDR1 is NSQYPW and CDR2 is LRSPGD (reference sequence). CDR3 size: 14 residues. Partial CDR3 DNA: TGCACCTGCAGTGCAGAACTGGGGGGGCGA. It encodes CTCSAELGGR. The CDR3, in full, reads CTCSAELGGREVFF.

This clone was picked up a small number of times. These gene names are mouse names. Coverage ceases 4 residues before the CDR3 finishes, and the germline J gene fills in the end. V gene TRBV13-1 combines with J gene TRBJ2-2, with TRBD1 as a possible D gene (6 bases). Germline V gives CDR1 NSHNY, CDR2 SYGAGN. Deletions cut 5 bases from V and 0 bases from J, with 8 bases between. CDR3 length: 14 amino acids. The CDR3 protein is CASRRQANTGQLYF. The sequenced CDR3 bases are TGTGCCAGCAGGAGACAGGCAAACACCGGG.

To note about this clone: Any gene name here is a mouse gene name. Read data end 3 residues before the CDR3 end; the end is taken from the germline J gene. J is TRBJ1-6 and V is TRBV19, with D perhaps TRBD1 (6 bases). TRBJ1-6 is placed among ORFs of uncertain function. Trimming left V 4 bases short and J 7 bases short, with 9 bases between. The germline gives CDR1 FNHDT, CDR2 SITEND (reference sequence). The CDR3 contains 13 residues. CDR3 in amino acids: CASSRTGNSPLYF. The covered CDR3 bases are TGTGCCAGCAGTCGAACAGGGAATTCGCCC.

Comments on this clone: Germline and genes here are mouse. Read coverage stops 4 residues before the CDR3 terminus; the germline J gene supplies the remainder. This chain joins TRBV5 and TRBJ2-2; D uncertain. Trimming left V 2 bases short and J 1 base short, with 5 bases between. Germline values: CDR1 LGHNA, CDR2 YNLKQL (reference sequence). The CDR3 sequence is 14 residues long. The CDR3 bases that were read are TGTGCCAGCAGCCAATACAGAAACACCGGG. It codes for CASSQYRNTG. The whole CDR3 protein reads CASSQYRNTGQLYF.

Of note for this clone: Here the gene names and germline are mouse. The read ends 4 residues shy of where the CDR3 ends; the end is completed using the germline J gene. V is TRBV5 and J is TRBJ2-1; TRBD1 agrees at 9 bases. J was trimmed by 4 bases and V by 2 bases; bases with no gene match: 6. The CDR3 totals 16 residues. Germline values: CDR1 LGHNA, CDR2 YNLKQL (reference sequence). CDR3 DNA, as far as it was read: TGTGCCAGCAGCCAAAACAGGGGGCGCGCATATGCT. Its translation is CASSQNRGRAYA. The full CDR3 protein reads CASSQNRGRAYAEQFF.

This clone was observed a few times. The listed genes are named as in mouse. The read finishes 4 residues shy of the CDR3 end, and the germline J gene is used to complete it. The chain has TRBV1 and TRBJ2-4; no definite D call. This CDR3 region has 13 residues. Per the germline V gene, CDR1 is NSQYPW and CDR2 is LRSPGD (reference sequence). V shed 1 base and J shed 3 bases, with 5 bases lying between them. Partial CDR3 DNA: TGCACCTGCAGTGCAGTCCAACAAAAC. Protein: CTCSAVQQN. The whole CDR3 protein is CTCSAVQQNTLYF.

This clone came up a few times. The listed genes are named as in mouse. Read data end 4 residues before the CDR3 end; the end is taken from the germline J gene. This sequence joins TRBV4 and TRBJ1-2; D gene uncertain. V lost 4 bases and J 1 base, leaving 4 bases between the germline ends. This CDR3 is built from 12 residues. CDR1 and CDR2 (germline): LGHDT, YNNKQL (reference sequence). CDR3 DNA (partial): TGTGCCAGCAGCTTCAGAAACTCC. Amino acids: CASSFRNS. The CDR3 reads in full as CASSFRNSDYTF.

This clone was recorded a few times. Gene names denote mouse genes. Sequencing ends 4 residues short of the CDR3 end; the germline J gene provides the rest. This CDR3 is also generated by other DNA sequences in the sample. The chain carries TRBV13-2 and TRBJ2-2; 9 bases align to TRBD2. CDR3 length: 15 residues. Per the germline V gene, CDR1 is NNHNN and CDR2 is SYGAGS (reference sequence). V was pared by 4 bases and J by 0 bases, with 1 base of the junction left unmatched. The part of the CDR3 DNA that was read is TGTGCCAGCGGTCCTGGGGGGGCAAACACCGGG. Encoded protein: CASGPGGANTG. The CDR3 as a whole reads CASGPGGANTGQLYF.

Details on this clone: Genes here carry mouse names. The sequenced CDR3 bases are TGTGCCAGCAGTATGCCAGATAACTATGCT. It specifies CASSMPDNYA. The entire CDR3 protein reads CASSMPDNYAEQFF. The chain has TRBV19 and TRBJ2-1, with D unresolved. The read terminates 4 residues ahead of where the CDR3 ends, so the germline J gene completes it. The V and J ends lost 2 bases and 0 bases respectively, with 6 bases between them. The CDR3 is 14 residues long. Looked up from germline, CDR1 is FNHDT and CDR2 is SITEND (reference sequence).

For this clone: Mouse gene names and germline throughout. The read ends 4 residues early relative to the CDR3; the germline J gene fills the gap. The same CDR3 also results from other DNA sequences found in this sample. The chain recombines TRBV29 with TRBJ2-3, with D possibly being TRBD2 (6 bases). The germline V gene has CDR1 MSHET and CDR2 SYDVDS. V gave up 2 bases and J gave up 0 bases, with 9 bases separating them. The CDR3 has 15 amino acids. Incomplete CDR3 DNA: TGTGCTAGCAGTTTACCCGGGGGGAGTGCAGAA. It translates to CASSLPGGSAE. The entire CDR3 protein is CASSLPGGSAETLYF.